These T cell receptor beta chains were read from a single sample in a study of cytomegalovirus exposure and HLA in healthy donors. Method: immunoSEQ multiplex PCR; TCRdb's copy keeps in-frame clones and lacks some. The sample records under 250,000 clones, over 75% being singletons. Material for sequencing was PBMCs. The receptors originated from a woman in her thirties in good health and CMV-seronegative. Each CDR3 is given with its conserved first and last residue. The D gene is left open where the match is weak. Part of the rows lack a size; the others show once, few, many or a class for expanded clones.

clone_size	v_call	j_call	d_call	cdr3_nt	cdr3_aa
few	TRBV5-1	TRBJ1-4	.	TGCGCCAGCAGCGGAACAGGGACAACTAATGAAAAACTGTTTTTT	CASSGTGTTNEKLFF
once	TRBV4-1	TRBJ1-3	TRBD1	TGCGCCAGCAGCCAAAGTGGAACAGGGGGCGCCGGAAACACCATATATTTT	CASSQSGTGGAGNTIYF
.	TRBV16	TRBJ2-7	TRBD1	TGTGCCAGCAGCAATCGGGGTTTTGGGACAGGGAAAACCTACGAGCAGTACTTC	CASSNRGFGTGKTYEQYF
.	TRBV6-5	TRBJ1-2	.	TGTGCCAGCAGCCGCCATCCAGGGGAATGGGGGGGCTACACCTTC	CASSRHPGEWGGYTF
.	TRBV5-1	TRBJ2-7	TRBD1	TGCGCCAGCAGCTCCCTAATTAGCAACAGGGGCGACGAGCAGTACTTC	CASSSLISNRGDEQYF
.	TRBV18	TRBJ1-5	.	TGTGCCAGCTCACCACGTACAGGTCAGCCCCAGCATTTT	CASSPRTGQPQHF
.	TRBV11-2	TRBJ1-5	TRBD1	TGTGCCAGCAGCCTGGGACAGGGCACGTCGAGCAATCAGCCCCAGCATTTT	CASSLGQGTSSNQPQHF
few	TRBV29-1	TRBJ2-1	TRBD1	TGCAGCGTTGACGTGACAGGGTACAATGAGCAGTTCTTC	CSVDVTGYNEQFF
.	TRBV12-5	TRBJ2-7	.	TGTGCTAGTGGTTTCCAAGACAGGCGTGGGCAGTACTTC	CASGFQDRRGQYF
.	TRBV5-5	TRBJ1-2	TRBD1	TGTGCCAGCAGACACAGGGGAGTTACTAACTATGGCTACACCTTC	CASRHRGVTNYGYTF
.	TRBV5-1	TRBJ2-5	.	TGCGCCAGCAGCTTGGAGGTGGGGACTCTCGGGGGGACCCAGTACTTC	CASSLEVGTLGGTQYF
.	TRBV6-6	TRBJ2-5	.	TGTGCCAGCAGTTATACTTTCGGGGGAGGCGAGACCCAGTACTTC	CASSYTFGGGETQYF
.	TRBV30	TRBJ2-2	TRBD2	TGTGCCTGGAGTGGGAGGCGGGGGGGTATCACGAGGGAGCTGTTTTTT	CAWSGRRGGITRELFF
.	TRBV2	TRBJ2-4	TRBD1	TGTGCCAGCAGTGATGGGGACAGGATAGCCAAAAACATTCAGTACTTC	CASSDGDRIAKNIQYF